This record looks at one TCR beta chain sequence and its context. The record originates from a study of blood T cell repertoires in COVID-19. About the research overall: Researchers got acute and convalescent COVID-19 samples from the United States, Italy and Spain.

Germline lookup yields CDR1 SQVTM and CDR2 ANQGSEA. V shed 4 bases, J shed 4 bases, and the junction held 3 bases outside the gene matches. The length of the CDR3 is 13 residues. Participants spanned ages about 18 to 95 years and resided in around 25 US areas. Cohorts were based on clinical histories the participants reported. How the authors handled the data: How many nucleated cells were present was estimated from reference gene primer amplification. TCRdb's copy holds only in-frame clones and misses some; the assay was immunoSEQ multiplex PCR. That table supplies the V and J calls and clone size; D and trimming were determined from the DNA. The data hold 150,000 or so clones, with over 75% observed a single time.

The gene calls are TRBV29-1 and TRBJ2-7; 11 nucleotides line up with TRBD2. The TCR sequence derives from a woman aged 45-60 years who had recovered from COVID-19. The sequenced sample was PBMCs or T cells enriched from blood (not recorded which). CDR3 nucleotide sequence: TGCAGCGTTGCGGCTAGCGGGAGGTACGAGCAGTACTTC. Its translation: CSVAASGRYEQYF.